These 18 T cell receptor beta chains came from one sample sequenced in a study of shared clonotypes between healthy human individuals (dated by TCRdb to the early 2020s). The library was made by the immunoSEQ multiplex PCR assay. Imported from immuneACCESS, the table was reduced by TCRdb to in-frame sequences with V and J called. These copies leave out some clones; in studies compared against another copy, an unresolved V gene accounts for under half, and the cause of the remainder is not known. The sample data list about 2.4 million clones, and approximately 93% of these were observed just once. 0.35% to 0.45% of the sample is taken by the ten largest. Input material: naive CD4+ T cells from PBMCs. This sample's cell subset or site label indicates: CD45RA+ positively selected. These receptors were obtained from a young man in good health. Some clones in this sample may be carry-over from other donors' samples.

In the case of this clone: The sample has other DNA sequences that encode this CDR3 too. The genes are TRBV18 and TRBJ2-3, with unresolved D. Germline V lookup: CDR1 KGHSH, CDR2 LQKENI. Between the trimmed V and J ends, which lost 3 bases and 2 bases, there was a span of 6 bases. The CDR3 has 13 residues. The CDR3 loop reads CASSPPITDTQYF. In DNA form, the CDR3 reads TGTGCCAGCTCACCGCCTATCACAGATACGCAGTATTTT. Based on the CDR3 plus reference TRBV18 and TRBJ2-3, the full variable domain is NAGVMQNPRHLVRRRGQEARLRCSPMKGHSHVYWYRQLPEEGLKFMVYLQKENIIDESGMPKERFSAEFPKEGPSILRIQQVVRGDSAAYFCASSPPITDTQYFGPGTRLTVL.

This clone came up once. The genes are TRBV19 and TRBJ2-2; D not resolved. CDR3 size: 12 residues. Trimming took 5 bases from V and 9 from J, leaving 10 bases between them. CDR1 LNHDA and CDR2 SQIVND come from the germline V gene (reference sequence). CDR3 sequence (DNA): TGTGCCAGTAGTCCATTAAACCGGGAGCTGTTTTTT. This gives the protein CASSPLNRELFF. Full variable domain (missing parts from reference TRBV19 and TRBJ2-2): DGGITQSPKYLFRKEGQNVTLSCEQNLNHDAMYWYRQDPGQGLRLIYYSQIVNDFQKGDIAEGYSVSREKKESFPLTVTSAQKNPTAFYLCASSPLNRELFFGEGSRLTVL.

The V and J genes are TRBV29-1 and TRBJ2-2, with TRBD1 matching over 9 bases. CDR3 size: 15 residues. The germline V gene has CDR1 SQVTM and CDR2 ANQGSEA. Germline trimming cut 7 bases from V and 4 bases from J; bases unmatched to any gene: 10. CDR3 sequence: CSAELQGAVTGELFF. The CDR3 DNA is TGCAGCGCCGAGCTACAGGGGGCAGTCACCGGGGAGCTGTTTTTT.

A single count supports this clone. The rearrangement uses TRBV6-5 and TRBJ2-4; the match to TRBD1 covers 7 bases. The V segment lost 0 bases and the J segment 3 bases; nucleotides outside the gene matches: 2. CDR3 length: 15 amino acids. From germline, CDR1 is MNHEY and CDR2 SVGAGI. CDR3 amino acids: CASSYSGTDKNIQYF. CDR3 DNA: TGTGCCAGCAGTTACTCCGGGACAGACAAAAACATTCAGTACTTC.

The V and J genes are TRBV7-2 and TRBJ2-3, with no clear D. The CDR3 runs to 14 residues. V lost 1 base to trimming and J lost 6 bases, with 11 bases between them. From germline, CDR1 is SGHTA and CDR2 FQGNSA. The CDR3 loop reads CASSLVRVTDTQYF. The DNA of the CDR3 is TGTGCCAGCAGCTTAGTTAGGGTTACCGATACGCAGTATTTT.

Concerning this clone: This sample includes further DNA sequences coding for the same CDR3. The V call is TRBV5-1, the J call TRBJ1-1; D is perhaps TRBD1 (5 bases). Germline values: CDR1 SGHRS, CDR2 YFSETQ. CDR3 length equals 13 residues. V was pared by 4 bases and J by 4 bases, with 11 bases between. In nucleotides, the CDR3 is TGCGCCAGCAGCACGGGGCGCGGCACTGAAGCTTTCTTT. Amino acid sequence: CASSTGRGTEAFF.

The chain uses TRBV28 and TRBJ2-6, with D uncertain. This CDR3 is 17 amino acids long. Between the trimmed V and J ends, which lost 5 bases and 0 bases, there was a span of 14 bases. CDR1 and CDR2 from the germline V gene are MDHEN and SYDVKM. CDR3 protein: CASSRLVSSSGANVLTF. Written as DNA, the CDR3 is TGTGCCAGCAGTAGGTTGGTCAGCAGCTCTGGGGCCAACGTCCTGACTTTC.

The V call is TRBV15, the J call TRBJ2-7; 9 positions match TRBD1. The CDR3 runs to 15 residues. Germline assignment: CDR1 LNHNV and CDR2 YYDKDF (reference sequence). Unmatched junction bases numbered 9, after V lost 4 bases and J lost 5 bases. The CDR3 DNA reads as TGTGCCACCAGCATTCGCCGGGACAGGGACCACGAGCAGTACTTC. It is translated as CATSIRRDRDHEQYF.

The chain uses TRBV5-6 and TRBJ2-1, with a possible D match to TRBD2 (5 bases). Trimming removed 1 base at V and 0 bases at J, with 11 bases between. The CDR3 consists of 16 residues. CDR1 SGHDT and CDR2 YYEEEE come from the germline V gene. In DNA, the CDR3 is TGTGCCAGCAGCTTGCTGGCAGCGGTCTCCTACAATGAGCAGTTCTTC. The encoded protein is CASSLLAAVSYNEQFF.

The chain combines TRBV4-1 with TRBJ2-7, with TRBD1 identical over 7 bases. Germline V CDR1 and CDR2: MGHRA, YSYEKL. V lost 4 bases and J lost 1; bases outside the gene matches: 4. CDR3 size: 14 residues. This CDR3 is CASSREQGSYEQYF. CDR3 coding DNA: TGCGCCAGCAGCCGAGAACAGGGGTCCTACGAGCAGTACTTC.

The rearrangement joins TRBV19 to TRBJ1-1; D unresolved. Germline CDR1 LNHDA, CDR2 SQIVND (reference sequence). CDR3 size: 14 residues. Deletions cut 3 bases from V and 2 bases from J, with 10 bases between. CDR3 DNA: TGTGCCAGTAGTATTTCAGGACTAAACACTGAAGCTTTCTTT. Its translation: CASSISGLNTEAFF. Based on the CDR3 plus reference TRBV19 and TRBJ1-1, the full variable domain is DGGITQSPKYLFRKEGQNVTLSCEQNLNHDAMYWYRQDPGQGLRLIYYSQIVNDFQKGDIAEGYSVSREKKESFPLTVTSAQKNPTAFYLCASSISGLNTEAFFGQGTRLTVV.

The chain links TRBV5-8 to TRBJ1-5; possible D gene TRBD1, 5 bases. The CDR3 covers 15 residues. Germline CDR1 SGHTS, CDR2 YDEGEE. Trimming shortened V by 0 bases and J by 1 base, and 8 bases separated the two germline ends. This CDR3 is CASSLGRVSNQPQHF. The CDR3 DNA reads as TGTGCCAGCAGCTTGGGCAGGGTCAGCAATCAGCCCCAGCATTTT.

This clone has only one observation. The chain has TRBV28 and TRBJ1-1; tentative D call: TRBD1 (5 bases). Trimming removed 5 bases from V and 7 bases from J, with 14 bases in between. The germline V gene encodes CDR1 MDHEN and CDR2 SYDVKM. The CDR3 length is 13 residues. CDR3 in amino acids: CASSRDAGGEAFF. DNA of the CDR3: TGTGCCAGCAGTAGGGACGCGGGCGGTGAAGCTTTCTTT.

The chain has TRBV19 and TRBJ2-1; TRBD2 aligns across 7 bases. The germline gives CDR1 LNHDA, CDR2 SQIVND (reference sequence). CDR3 length: 15 residues. Losses at the gene ends were 3 bases for V and 4 bases for J; bases not matched to a gene: 6. Here the CDR3 reads CASSISSGTYNEQFF. In DNA form, the CDR3 reads TGTGCCAGTAGTATCTCCAGCGGGACTTACAATGAGCAGTTCTTC.

The chain uses TRBV9 and TRBJ2-1; 10 bases match TRBD2. The germline gives CDR1 SGDLS, CDR2 YYNGEE. Losses at the gene ends were 1 base for V and 6 bases for J; bases not matched to a gene: 4. This CDR3 spans 15 amino acids. CDR3 protein: CASSVTSGNFNEQFF. CDR3 bases: TGTGCCAGCAGCGTAACTAGCGGGAATTTCAATGAGCAGTTCTTC.

Of note for this clone: Additional DNA sequences in this sample encode the identical CDR3. The rearrangement links TRBV5-1 to TRBJ2-6; TRBD1 might be the D (6 bases). The CDR3 consists of 16 residues. The V gene lost 2 bases and the J gene lost 0 bases, with 9 bases spanning the gap. Germline CDR1 reads SGHRS; CDR2 reads YFSETQ. CDR3 residues: CASSLGTNSGANVLTF. The DNA for the CDR3 is TGCGCCAGCAGCTTAGGGACAAACTCTGGGGCCAACGTCCTGACTTTC. Variable domain in full (rest from reference TRBV5-1 and TRBJ2-6): KAGVTQTPRYLIKTRGQQVTLSCSPISGHRSVSWYQQTPGQGLQFLFEYFSETQRNKGNFPGRFSGRQFSNSRSEMNVSTLELGDSALYLCASSLGTNSGANVLTFGAGSRLTVL.

J is TRBJ2-2 and V is TRBV7-2; D uncertain. Germline V gives CDR1 SGHTA, CDR2 FQGNSA. The CDR3 loop spans 13 amino acids. V was trimmed by 4 bases and J by 6 bases, leaving 9 bases between them. CDR3 coding DNA: TGTGCCAGCAGCTCTGTGGGCCCCGGGGAGCTGTTTTTT. Residues: CASSSVGPGELFF.

The chain joins TRBV5-6 to TRBJ1-1; D gene unclear. There are 12 residues in the CDR3. The V end was cut by 3 bases, the J end by 7 bases, with 10 bases between. CDR1 and CDR2 (germline): SGHDT, YYEEEE. CDR3 bases: TGTGCCAGCAGCTACCCCCCGAATGAAGCTTTCTTT. Translation: CASSYPPNEAFF. Based on the CDR3 plus reference TRBV5-6 and TRBJ1-1, the full variable domain is DAGVTQSPTHLIKTRGQQVTLRCSPKSGHDTVSWYQQALGQGPQFIFQYYEEEERQRGNFPDRFSGHQFPNYSSELNVNALLLGDSALYLCASSYPPNEAFFGQGTRLTVV.